This entry features one TCR beta chain sequence. The data are from a study of blood T cell repertoires in COVID-19. Whole-study context: Sites in the United States, Italy and Spain provided acute and convalescent COVID-19 samples. Sources were T cells, B-cell-depleted T cells, or PBMCs; the material itself was cDNA or gDNA.

In the original workflow: By means of reference gene primer amplification, nucleated cell counts were estimated. The repertoire was sequenced with immunoSEQ multiplex PCR; TCRdb's copy has only in-frame clones and lacks some. Clone size and the V and J calls come from that table; the DNA yielded D and trimming. The sample holds approximately 80,000 clones, 88% seen once. The germline V gene encodes CDR1 MRHNA and CDR2 SNTAGT. The V end lost 2 bases, the J end lost 3 bases, and 8 bases lay between the germline ends. This CDR3 comprises 13 residues. The V gene is TRBV6-4, the J gene TRBJ2-7, with a tentative D call TRBD1 (6 bases). The source material was peripheral blood. The receptor comes from a human donor in a cohort sampled during active COVID-19. The CDR3 here is CASSDPRGYEQYF. As DNA, the CDR3 is TGTGCCAGCAGTGACCCCAGGGGCTACGAGCAGTACTTC.